This T cell receptor (beta chain) is from a study of blood T cell repertoires in COVID-19 (dated by TCRdb to 2018 to 2020). Regarding the complete study: Samples covering the acute and convalescent phases of COVID-19 were provided by collaborators in the United States, Italy and Spain. The material from the prospective study consisted of cDNA or gDNA derived from T cells, B-cell-depleted T cells, or PBMCs. The dataset comprised deeply sampled blood TCRbeta repertoires from subjects exposed to, actively infected with, or recovered from COVID-19. The repertoires were made available in a free public database intended to serve as a resource for research on the immune response to SARS-CoV-2. Samples were obtained from the ongoing ImmuneRACE study (first 160 participants) and from 1,254 subjects provided by 6 global collaborators. Sample metadata almost always included a de-identified subject ID, COVID-19 status, age in years and sex. Where available, HLA class I and class II types were taken from metadata supplied by the sample provider and were not determined by assay-based typing. The paper's findings and limits, for the study overall: The quantity of clinical and demographic metadata differed by source and by participant and was supplied without curation.

A word on this clone: The antigen this receptor binds is unknown. One junction end disagrees with the germline gene, perhaps due to a read error.

The CDR3 starts with the cysteine, ends with the phenylalanine, and has 16 residues. Only the CDR3 portion is preserved as DNA: 48 bases, with reading frame beginning at the first base. CDR1 SNHLY and CDR2 FYNNEI are derived from the germline V gene. TCRbeta CDR3 regions were amplified from genomic DNA using the immunoSEQ Assay, a bias-controlled multiplex PCR. As for the authors' bioinformatics: The number of nucleated cells in each sample was estimated by amplification of reference gene primers within the assay. Sequence reads were collapsed and filtered to measure the absolute abundance of every unique TCRbeta CDR3 rearrangement. For each sample, productive Simpson clonality was calculated by taking the square root of Simpson's diversity index across productive rearrangements. TCRdb took this table from immuneACCESS and kept in-frame rearrangements with V and J called. Such tables lack part of the clones; where checked against another copy, unresolved V genes explain under half of the gap, and the rest is unexplained. The D gene and trimming were derived from the DNA, and the V and J assignments and clone size from that table. The sample table lists under 55,000 clones, 79% of them with a count of one. The leading ten clones occupy roughly 25% of the sample.

The collaborating institutions used their own protocols to collect whole blood in K2EDTA tubes. For TCRbeta analysis, collaborator samples were shipped as frozen whole blood, as isolated PBMCs, or as DNA extracted from either sample type. Sequencing was done on a sample of peripheral blood. The receptor chain draws on TRBV2 and TRBJ2-2; confidence is insufficient to name the D gene. The receptor was derived from a man aged 70 or older with acute or convalescent COVID-19. The DNA reads TGTGCCAGCAGTGAAGTGAGACTCGTGAACACCAGGGAGCTGTTTTTT. This gives the protein CASSEVRLVNTRELFF. The full variable domain, completed from the reference TRBV2 and TRBJ2-2 proteins outside the CDR3, reads EPEVTQTPSHQVTQMGQEVILRCVPISNHLYFYWYRQILGQKVEFLVSFYNNEISEKSEIFDDQFSVERPDGSNFTLKIRSTKLEDSAMYFCASSEVRLVNTRELFFGEGSRLTVL.